The T cell receptor beta chain described here comes from a study of cytomegalovirus exposure and HLA in healthy donors. PCR employed 60 Vbeta and 13 Jbeta primers. Clones were read by immunoSEQ multiplex PCR, and TCRdb kept only the in-frame ones, dropping some. The table records fewer than 130,000 clones, around 85% of them present only once. Donors had nominal health at sampling but likely had unrecorded immune exposures. The clonotype was recovered from a man aged 35 to 55 in good health and CMV-seronegative. Input material: PBMCs.

CDR3 in amino acids: CASRRDNYEQYF. The CDR3 DNA reads as TGTGCCAGCAGGCGGGATAACTACGAGCAGTACTTC. J is TRBJ2-7 and V is TRBV6-5; tentative D call: TRBD2 (6 bases). The V end was cut by 6 bases, the J end by 3 bases, with 9 bases between. Germline CDR1 and CDR2: MNHEY and SVGAGI. This CDR3 has 12 residues.